Below, 10 T cell receptor beta chains from the same sample are listed, as sequenced in a study of cytomegalovirus exposure and HLA in healthy donors. The PCR contained 60 Vbeta and 13 Jbeta primers. TCRdb keeps only in-frame clones here, not all; method: immunoSEQ multiplex PCR. The table has about 200,000 clones, roughly 80% seen once. Sequencing was performed on PBMCs. The receptors were gathered from a man between 40 and 49 years old in good health and CMV-seronegative.

This chain uses TRBV6-1 with TRBJ2-7, with 8 bases fitting TRBD2. From germline, CDR1 is MNHNS and CDR2 SASEGT. The CDR3 has 13 residues. The V gene end was trimmed by 2 bases and the J gene end by 3 bases; junction bases not matched to a gene: 0. The CDR3 nucleotides are TGTGCCAGCAGTGAACGGGGGGGCTACGAGCAGTACTTC. This translates into CASSERGGYEQYF.

The genes are TRBV7-3 and TRBJ1-5; TRBD1 might be the D (5 bases). V was cut by 4 bases and J by 7 bases, with 11 bases left in between. The CDR3 totals 13 residues. Germline CDR1 is SGHTA and CDR2 is FQGTGA. The CDR3 nucleotides read TGTGCCAGCAGCTCAGGGATCGGGCAGCCCCAGCATTTT. Encoded protein: CASSSGIGQPQHF.

V is TRBV11-3 and J is TRBJ1-6; maybe TRBD1 (5 bases). The V gene lost 5 bases and the J gene lost 5 bases, with 13 bases spanning the gap. The CDR3 has 15 amino acids. Germline CDR1 reads SGHNT; CDR2 reads YENEEA. The CDR3 bases are TGTGCCAGCAGCCAAAACGGGGGGGATAATTCACCCCTCCACTTT. Translated, it gives CASSQNGGDNSPLHF. The variable domain in full, completed from reference TRBV11-3 and TRBJ1-6, reads EAGVVQSPRYKIIEKKQPVAFWCNPISGHNTLYWYLQNLGQGPELLIRYENEEAVDDSQLPKDRFSAERLKGVDSTLKIQPAELGDSAVYLCASSQNGGDNSPLHFGNGTRLTVT.

For the CDR3, the DNA is TGTGCCAGCAGCCCCGGAGGGGCGGGAGGGAACAATGAGCAGTTCTTC. Residues: CASSPGGAGGNNEQFF. The chain is built from TRBV11-3 and TRBJ2-1; 9 bases map to TRBD2. The CDR3 length is 16 residues. With V trimmed by 5 bases and J by 5 bases, 10 bases remained unmatched. In germline, CDR1 is SGHNT, CDR2 YENEEA.

The genes are TRBV28 and TRBJ2-1, with 8 positions matching TRBD2. The germline gives CDR1 MDHEN, CDR2 SYDVKM. CDR3 size: 13 residues. V was pared by 10 bases and J by 9 bases, with 11 bases of the junction left unmatched. DNA of the CDR3: TGTGCCACTAACATCGTCAGCGGGAGTGAGCAGTTCTTC. This codes for CATNIVSGSEQFF.

The chain carries TRBV7-7 and TRBJ2-1; D remains unclear. Germline CDR1 is SSHAT and CDR2 is FNYEAQ (reference sequence). This CDR3 has 13 residues. With 3 bases removed from V and 8 bases from J, the gap between germline ends came to 11 bases. CDR3 nucleotides: TGTGCCAGCAGCTTCCTAGGCAGCGATGAGCAGTTCTTC. Its protein is CASSFLGSDEQFF.

The CDR3 spells CASSLAGRTSYNEQFF. The CDR3 DNA sequence: TGTGCCAGCAGCCTAGCCGGACGGACTTCATACAATGAGCAGTTCTTC. The chain is built from TRBV5-4 and TRBJ2-1, with D tentatively TRBD2 (5 bases). The germline V gene encodes CDR1 SGHNT and CDR2 YYREEE (reference sequence). V was cut by 4 bases and J by 4 bases, with 18 bases left in between. CDR3 size: 16 residues.

This clone was seen only a few times. The gene calls are TRBV6-1 and TRBJ1-4; 9 nucleotides line up with TRBD1. CDR3 size: 14 residues. CDR1 and CDR2 (germline): MNHNS, SASEGT. V gave up 11 bases and J gave up 6 bases; unmatched junction bases: 10. The CDR3 DNA sequence: TGTGCCCGAGATTGGGGGGACAGGGATGAAAAACTGTTTTTT. It encodes CARDWGDRDEKLFF.

The gene calls are TRBV7-3 and TRBJ1-1; TRBD1 might be the D (5 bases). Trimming left V 2 bases short and J 4 bases short, with 11 bases between. CDR3 length equals 14 residues. The germline CDR1 and CDR2 sequences are SGHTA and FQGTGA. CDR3 coding DNA: TGTGCCAGCAGCTTACAGGGCTCGAGCACTGAAGCTTTCTTT. Protein: CASSLQGSSTEAFF.

In its sample, this clone was seen once. The J gene is TRBJ1-1, the V gene TRBV19; a weak D match, TRBD1 (6 bases). This CDR3 region has 15 residues. Trimming stripped 6 bases from V and 1 base from J, with 15 bases between. Germline CDR1 and CDR2: LNHDA and SQIVND (reference sequence). The CDR3 is CASRVREGENTEAFF. In nucleotides, the CDR3 is TGTGCCAGTAGAGTTCGGGAGGGGGAGAACACTGAAGCTTTCTTT.